The sample holds a few counts of the clone carrying this TCR beta chain. Its antigen is unknown. The sample contains more than one DNA sequence encoding this CDR3. The data stem from a study of shared clonotypes between healthy human individuals. The overall study: The donors, a couple of women and a few men, were aged 18 to 49. Study-wide findings and caveats: Rarefaction showed that sequencing of sorted subsets was incomplete (despite large depth).

Roughly 27,000 T cell genomes, or roughly 180 ng DNA, went into the sorted-subset replicate PCRs. Repertoires were generated with immunoSEQ multiplex PCR, while TCRdb's copy carries only in-frame clones and drops some. The repertoire consists of about 2.2 million clones, with approximately 92% occurring once and the leading ten covering more than 1.5%. This CDR3 has 13 residues. V was clipped by 5 bases and J by 3 bases, with 10 bases between them. Germline lookup yields CDR1 MNHEY and CDR2 SVGAGI. CD45RO-negative, CCR7-positively selected cells formed the naive CD8 fraction, excluding terminally differentiated effector memory CD45RA+ cells.

The V call is TRBV6-5, the J call TRBJ1-2; no clear D gene. The sample taken for sequencing was naive CD8+ T cells from PBMCs. This receptor was obtained from a man between 18 and 29 years old in good health. Some clones in this sample may be carry-over from other donors' samples. The CDR3 DNA sequence: TGTGCCAGCAGTCCGGGCGGGGACTATGGCTACACCTTC. This gives the protein CASSPGGDYGYTF.